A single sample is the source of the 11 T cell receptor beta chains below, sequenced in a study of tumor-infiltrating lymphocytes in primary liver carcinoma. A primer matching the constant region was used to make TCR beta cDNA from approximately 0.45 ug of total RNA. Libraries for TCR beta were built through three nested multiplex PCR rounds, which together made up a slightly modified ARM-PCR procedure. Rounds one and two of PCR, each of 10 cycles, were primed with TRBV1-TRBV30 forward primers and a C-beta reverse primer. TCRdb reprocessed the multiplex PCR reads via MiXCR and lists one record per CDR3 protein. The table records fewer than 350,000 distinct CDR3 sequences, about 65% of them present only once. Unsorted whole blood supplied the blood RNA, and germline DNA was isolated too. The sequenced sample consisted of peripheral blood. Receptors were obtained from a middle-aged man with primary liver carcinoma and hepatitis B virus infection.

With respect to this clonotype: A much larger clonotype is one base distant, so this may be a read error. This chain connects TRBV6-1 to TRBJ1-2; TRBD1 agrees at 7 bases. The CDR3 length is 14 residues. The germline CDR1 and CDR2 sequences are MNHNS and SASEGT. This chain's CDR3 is CASSETGPGYSYTF. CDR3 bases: TGTGCCAGCAGTGAGACAGGGCCCGGCTATAGCTACACCTTC.

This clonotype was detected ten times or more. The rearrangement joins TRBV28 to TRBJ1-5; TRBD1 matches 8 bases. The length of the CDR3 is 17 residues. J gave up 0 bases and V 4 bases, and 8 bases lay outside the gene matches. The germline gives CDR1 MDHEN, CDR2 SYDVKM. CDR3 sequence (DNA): TGTGCCAGCAGTTCCGGACAGGGAAGGGATAGCAATCAGCCCCAGCATTTT. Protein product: CASSSGQGRDSNQPQHF.

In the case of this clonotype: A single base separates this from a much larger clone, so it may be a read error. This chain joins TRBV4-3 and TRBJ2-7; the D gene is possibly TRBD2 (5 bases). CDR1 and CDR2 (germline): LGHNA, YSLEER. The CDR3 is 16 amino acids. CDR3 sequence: CSSSQGSLGTIYEQYF. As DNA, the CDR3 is TGCTCCAGCAGCCAAGGGTCACTAGGAACTATCTACGAGCAGTACTTC.

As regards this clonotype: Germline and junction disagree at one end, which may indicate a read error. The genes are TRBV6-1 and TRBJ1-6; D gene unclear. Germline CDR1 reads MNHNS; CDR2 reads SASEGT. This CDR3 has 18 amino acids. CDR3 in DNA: TGTGTCAGCAGTGAAGCCCGCATTGGTACCTCCTATAATTCACCCCTCCACTTT. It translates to CVSSEARIGTSYNSPLHF.

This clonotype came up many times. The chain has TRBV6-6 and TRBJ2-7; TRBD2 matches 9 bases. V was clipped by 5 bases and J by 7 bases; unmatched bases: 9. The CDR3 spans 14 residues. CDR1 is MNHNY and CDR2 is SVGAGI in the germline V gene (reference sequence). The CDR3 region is CASSLTSGSGEQYF. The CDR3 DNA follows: TGTGCCAGCAGTCTTACTAGCGGGTCTGGTGAGCAGTACTTC.

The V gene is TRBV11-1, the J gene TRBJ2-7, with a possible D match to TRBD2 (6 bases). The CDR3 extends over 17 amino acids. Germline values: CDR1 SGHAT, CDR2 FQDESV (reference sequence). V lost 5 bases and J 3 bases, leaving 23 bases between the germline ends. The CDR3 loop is CASSLGGEVAVLYEQYF. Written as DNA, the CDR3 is TGTGCCAGCAGCCTTGGAGGGGAGGTAGCGGTACTCTACGAGCAGTACTTC. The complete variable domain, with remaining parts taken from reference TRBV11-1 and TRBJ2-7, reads EAEVAQSPRYKITEKSQAVAFWCDPISGHATLYWYRQILGQGPELLVQFQDESVVDDSQLPKDRFSAERLKGVDSTLKIQPAELGDSAMYLCASSLGGEVAVLYEQYFGPGTRLTVT.

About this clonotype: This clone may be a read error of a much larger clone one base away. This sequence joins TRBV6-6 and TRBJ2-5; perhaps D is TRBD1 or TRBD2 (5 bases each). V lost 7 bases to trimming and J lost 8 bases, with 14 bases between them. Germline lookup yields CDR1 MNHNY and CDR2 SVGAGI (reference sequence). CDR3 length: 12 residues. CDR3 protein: CASTERGDTQYF. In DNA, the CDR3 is TGTGCCAGCACAGAGAGAGGGGACACCCAGTACTTC.

This chain's CDR3 is CASSLKAGADTGELFF. CDR3 DNA sequence: TGTGCCAGCAGTTTAAAAGCGGGGGCGGACACCGGGGAGCTGTTTTTT. The chain has TRBV12-3 or TRBV12-4 and TRBJ2-2; 8 nucleotides align to TRBD2. The CDR3 is 16 residues long. J lost 3 bases, V lost 2 bases, and 5 bases had no gene match.

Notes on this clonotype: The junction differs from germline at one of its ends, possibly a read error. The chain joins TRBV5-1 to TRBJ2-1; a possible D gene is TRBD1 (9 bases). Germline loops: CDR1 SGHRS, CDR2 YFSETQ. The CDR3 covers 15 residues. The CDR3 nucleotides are TGCCCCAGCAGCGCGGGGGGACAGGGCGTGTGGGAGCAGTTCTTC. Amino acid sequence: CPSSAGGQGVWEQFF. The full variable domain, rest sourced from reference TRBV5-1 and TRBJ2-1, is KAGVTQTPRYLIKTRGQQVTLSCSPISGHRSVSWYQQTPGQGLQFLFEYFSETQRNKGNFPGRFSGRQFSNSRSEMNVSTLELGDSALYLCPSSAGGQGVWEQFFGPGTRLTVL.

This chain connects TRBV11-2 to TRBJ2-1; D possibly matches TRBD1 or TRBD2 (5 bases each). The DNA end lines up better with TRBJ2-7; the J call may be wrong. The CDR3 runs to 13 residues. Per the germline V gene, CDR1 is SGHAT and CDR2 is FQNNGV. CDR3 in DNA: TGTGCCAGCAGCAGAGGGTCCGGGGCTGAGCAGTACTTC. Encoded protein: CASSRGSGAEQYF.

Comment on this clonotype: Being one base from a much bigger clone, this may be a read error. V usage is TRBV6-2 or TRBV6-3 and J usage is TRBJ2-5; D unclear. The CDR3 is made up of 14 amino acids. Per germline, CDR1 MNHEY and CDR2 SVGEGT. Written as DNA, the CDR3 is TGTGCCAGCAGTTACGTTAACACCCCGGAGACCCATTACTTC. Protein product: CASSYVNTPETHYF.